This T cell receptor beta chain was obtained from a study of blood T cell repertoires in COVID-19. Study-wide context: Samples taken during acute and convalescent COVID-19 were collected in the United States, Italy and Spain.

Authors' methods: From reference gene primer amplification, estimates of nucleated cell counts were derived. The assay was immunoSEQ multiplex PCR, and TCRdb's table has in-frame clones only and misses some. Clone size and the V and J calls come from that table; the DNA yielded D and trimming. Of 150,000 to 200,000 clones in the sample, about 74% are singletons; the top ten hold approximately 3%. Germline CDR1 SGHRS, CDR2 YFSETQ. There are 14 residues in the CDR3. The V end was cut by 0 bases, the J end by 10 bases, with 14 bases between. This clonotype originated in a woman aged 80 or over with acute or convalescent COVID-19. What was sequenced was peripheral blood. J is TRBJ2-1 and V is TRBV5-1; tentatively, D is TRBD2 (5 bases). As DNA, the CDR3 is TGCGCCAGCAGCTTGGTCCCTTCTAGAGGGGAGCAGTTCTTC. Amino acids: CASSLVPSRGEQFF. Full variable domain (remainder filled in from reference TRBV5-1 and TRBJ2-1): KAGVTQTPRYLIKTRGQQVTLSCSPISGHRSVSWYQQTPGQGLQFLFEYFSETQRNKGNFPGRFSGRQFSNSRSEMNVSTLELGDSALYLCASSLVPSRGEQFFGPGTRLTVL.